These T cell receptor beta chains were read from a single sample in a study of cytomegalovirus exposure and HLA in healthy donors. Sequencing was performed with immunoSEQ multiplex PCR; in TCRdb, only in-frame clones are kept and a portion is missing. Of about 200,000 clones listed, roughly 85% were seen once; the top ten hold roughly 1.9%. The specimen was PBMCs. The origin of the receptors is a man younger than 30 in good health and CMV-seronegative. CDR3s include the opening cysteine and the closing phenylalanine or tryptophan. Fields, in order: D gene, J gene, V gene, clone size, CDR3 DNA, CDR3 protein. A D gene is named only where the DNA matches it firmly. Where a row states a size, it is once, few, many or the class of an expanded clone; other rows omit it.

TRBD1 TRBJ1-1 TRBV28 - TGTGCCAGCAGTTTGTCGTGGGGGACAGGGGACGGTGAAGCTTTCTTT CASSLSWGTGDGEAFF
- TRBJ1-2 TRBV10-3 - TGTGCCATCAGTGATAAGGACAGACGTATTGAGGGCTACACCTTC CAISDKDRRIEGYTF
TRBD2 TRBJ2-7 TRBV11-2 - TGTGCCAGCAGCACCGGGACTAGCCGAGCTGGCGAGCAGTACTTC CASSTGTSRAGEQYF
- TRBJ2-5 TRBV20-1 once TGCAGTGCGCCCAGCCAAGAGACCCAGTACTTC CSAPSQETQYF
TRBD1 TRBJ1-2 TRBV5-4 - TGTGCCAGCAGCATGGGGACAGGGGCTGTCGATGGCTACACCTTC CASSMGTGAVDGYTF
- TRBJ2-5 TRBV19 - TGTGCCAGTAGTATACGACAGTCTCTCCAAGAGACCCAGTACTTC CASSIRQSLQETQYF
TRBD2 TRBJ2-7 TRBV15 - TGTGCCACCAGCAGAGGCGGGGGGAAGACTTACGAGCAGTACTTC CATSRGGGKTYEQYF
- TRBJ2-6 TRBV25-1 - TGTGCCACCGAAACCCCGGGGGAGGCACAATCTGGGGCCAACGTCCTGACTTTC CATETPGEAQSGANVLTF
- TRBJ2-3 TRBV28 - TGTGCCAGCAGACCCGGGGGAAGCACAGATACGCAGTATTTT CASRPGGSTDTQYF
- TRBJ2-1 TRBV2 - TGTGCCAGCAACCCAGGGTCGAATGAGCAGTTCTTC CASNPGSNEQFF
- TRBJ2-7 TRBV27 - - CASSSSDEQYF
TRBD2 TRBJ2-1 TRBV7-7 - TGTGCTAGCAGCTTAGGGGCTAGCGGGGGTTACAATGAGCAGTTCTTC CASSLGASGGYNEQFF
TRBD2 TRBJ2-1 TRBV11-3 - TGTGCCAGCAGCTCCTTACCGGGAGGGCCCCACAATGAGCAGTTCTTC CASSSLPGGPHNEQFF
- TRBJ2-7 TRBV9 - TGTGCCAGCAGCGGGGCCGGTTACGAGCAGTACTTC CASSGAGYEQYF
TRBD2 TRBJ2-1 TRBV15 few TGTGCCACCAGCAGAGATCTAGCGGGGGGCTATGAGCAGTTCTTC CATSRDLAGGYEQFF
- TRBJ2-7 TRBV7-9 - TGTGCCAGCAGCCCCCGAGTCTCCTACGAGCAGTACTTC CASSPRVSYEQYF
TRBD1 TRBJ2-7 TRBV6-1 - TGTGCCAGCAGCAGGACAGGGGGGAACGAGCAGTACTTC CASSRTGGNEQYF